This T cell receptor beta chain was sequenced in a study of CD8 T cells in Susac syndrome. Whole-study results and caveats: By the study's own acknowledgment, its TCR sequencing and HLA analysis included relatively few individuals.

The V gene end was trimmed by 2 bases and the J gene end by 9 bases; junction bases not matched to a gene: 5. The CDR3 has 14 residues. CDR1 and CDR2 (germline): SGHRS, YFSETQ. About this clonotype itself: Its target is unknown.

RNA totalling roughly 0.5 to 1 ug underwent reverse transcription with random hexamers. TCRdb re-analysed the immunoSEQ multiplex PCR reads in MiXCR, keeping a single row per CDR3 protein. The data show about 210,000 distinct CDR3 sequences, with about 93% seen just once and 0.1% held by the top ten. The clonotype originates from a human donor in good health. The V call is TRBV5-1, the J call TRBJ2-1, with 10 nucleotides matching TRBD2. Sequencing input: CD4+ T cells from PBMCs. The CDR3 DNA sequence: TGCGCCAGCAGCTTAGCGGGGGGGAAGGGTGAGCAGTTCTTC. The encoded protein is CASSLAGGKGEQFF.